Below, 19 T cell receptor beta chains from the same sample are listed, as sequenced in a study of patients and donors after allogeneic stem cell transplantation. From the RT-PCR reads, TCRdb called clonotypes with MiXCR, one entry per CDR3 protein. The sample records 50,000 to 60,000 distinct CDR3 sequences, roughly 14% being singletons. The specimen was blood, either unsorted or a sorted T cell fraction (not recorded which). The receptors here all came from a human donor who was either an allogeneic HSCT recipient or a stem cell or donor lymphocyte infusion donor (not recorded which). It is not recorded whose cells these are; they may come from a transplant donor.

This clonotype was observed a few times. The J gene is TRBJ2-7, the V gene TRBV27; 9 nucleotides agree with TRBD2. Germline CDR1 and CDR2: MNHEY and SMNVEV (reference sequence). The CDR3 has 15 amino acids. After removal of 5 bases from V and 6 bases from J, the junction contained 11 bases not matched to a gene. The CDR3 here is CASSTGSGRVSEQYF. The CDR3 bases are TGTGCCAGCAGTACAGGTAGCGGGAGAGTATCCGAGCAGTACTTC.

This clonotype was seen ten or more times. The J gene is TRBJ2-1, the V gene TRBV4-2; 8 bases align to TRBD2. The junction had 7 bases not matched to a gene; V was cut back by 0 bases and J by 6 bases. There are 16 residues in the CDR3. Looked up from germline, CDR1 is LGHNA and CDR2 is YNFKEQ. CDR3 amino acids: CASSQDLSGTGNEQFF. In nucleotides, the CDR3 is TGTGCCAGCAGCCAAGACCTTAGCGGGACGGGCAATGAGCAGTTCTTC.

In this sample, this clonotype turned up a few times. The chain employs TRBV27 and TRBJ2-7; D is possibly TRBD1 (5 bases). Trimming left V 3 bases short and J 0 bases short, with 12 bases between. The germline V gene encodes CDR1 MNHEY and CDR2 SMNVEV (reference sequence). This CDR3 has 15 amino acids. CDR3 DNA: TGTGCCAGCAGTTTTACAGGCGAAAGCTCCTACGAGCAGTACTTC. As protein: CASSFTGESSYEQYF.

This clonotype was detected only once. This chain joins TRBV10-2 and TRBJ2-7; 7 bases agree with TRBD2. From germline, CDR1 is WSHSY and CDR2 SAAADI. The V segment lost 1 base and the J segment 6 bases; nucleotides outside the gene matches: 15. The CDR3 loop spans 17 amino acids. Here the CDR3 DNA reads TGCGCCAGCAGTGAGTGGGAGGGTAGGGGCTACGGTACCGAGCAGTACTTC. Translation: CASSEWEGRGYGTEQYF.

The genes are TRBV6-5 and TRBJ1-5; D unresolved. CDR1 MNHEY and CDR2 SVGAGI come from the germline V gene. The ends were cut back, 0 bases at V and 1 base at J, with 7 bases in the middle. The CDR3 is 15 residues long. CDR3 residues: CASSYSWWSNQPQHF. Here the CDR3 DNA reads TGTGCCAGCAGTTACTCGTGGTGGAGCAATCAGCCCCAGCATTTT.

This clonotype was seen just once. This chain uses TRBV15 with TRBJ2-3; 10 bases are a match to TRBD2. Trimming cost V 3 bases and J 3 bases; bases outside gene matches: 3. The CDR3 runs to 15 residues. CDR1 LNHNV and CDR2 YYDKDF come from the germline V gene (reference sequence). The CDR3 sequence is CATSSLAGATDTQYF. For the CDR3, the DNA is TGTGCCACCAGCAGCCTAGCGGGAGCAACAGATACGCAGTATTTT.

The chain joins TRBV5-1 to TRBJ2-1; 10 bases match TRBD2. Germline CDR1 SGHRS, CDR2 YFSETQ. The CDR3 consists of 15 residues. J was trimmed by 5 bases and V by 2 bases; bases with no gene match: 4. The CDR3 region is CASSLPLAGDNEQFF. In DNA, the CDR3 is TGCGCCAGCAGCTTACCGCTAGCGGGAGACAATGAGCAGTTCTTC.

This chain links TRBV25-1 with TRBJ2-7; D may correspond to TRBD1 or TRBD2 (5 bases each). CDR1 and CDR2 (germline): MGHDK, SYGVNS. V lost 2 bases to trimming and J lost 3 bases, with 11 bases between them. This CDR3 contains 14 residues. The CDR3 bases are TGTGCCAGCAGTGAACTGGGACGGCTCTACGAGCAGTACTTC. Protein product: CASSELGRLYEQYF.

Many counts were recorded for this clonotype. This chain links TRBV7-2 with TRBJ1-3; possibly TRBD1 for D (5 bases). CDR1 is SGHTA, CDR2 FQGNSA, per germline. The CDR3 covers 14 residues. The V gene lost 1 base and the J gene lost 7 bases, with 11 bases spanning the gap. CDR3 nucleotides: TGTGCCAGCAGCTTAGGGTTGGAGGGGAACACCATATATTTT. Its protein is CASSLGLEGNTIYF.

The J gene is TRBJ2-7, the V gene TRBV19, with D perhaps matching TRBD1 (6 bases). The V and J ends lost 6 bases and 3 bases respectively, with 18 bases between them. Per the germline V gene, CDR1 is LNHDA and CDR2 is SQIVND (reference sequence). The CDR3 extends over 15 amino acids. Here the CDR3 DNA reads TGTGCCAGTAGCCCGGACAGTATTAGGGTCTACGAGCAGTACTTC. Protein: CASSPDSIRVYEQYF.

The chain employs TRBV5-1 and TRBJ2-5; weak D call: TRBD2 (5 bases). Germline V gene data show CDR1 as SGHRS and CDR2 as YFSETQ. The CDR3 runs 14 residues. V lost 0 bases and J lost 0, with 6 bases in between. This CDR3 reads CASSLAGDQETQYF. The DNA for the CDR3 is TGCGCCAGCAGCTTGGCCGGGGACCAAGAGACCCAGTACTTC.

At least ten counts were recorded for this clonotype. This chain links TRBV29-1 with TRBJ2-1; D is perhaps TRBD1 or TRBD2 (5 bases each). CDR3 length: 15 amino acids. Trimming took off 6 bases at V and 0 bases at J, with 15 bases between the two ends. Germline V CDR1 and CDR2: SQVTM, ANQGSEA. The CDR3 loop is CSVRGGPSSYNEQFF. The CDR3 DNA follows: TGCAGCGTGAGGGGCGGGCCGAGCTCCTACAATGAGCAGTTCTTC.

This clonotype was counted between two and nine times. The chain couples TRBV20-1 to TRBJ2-6; D unclear. The CDR3 totals 13 residues. Deletions cut 6 bases from V and 1 base from J, with 7 bases between. Germline V CDR1 and CDR2: DFQATT, SNEGSKA (reference sequence). Here the CDR3 reads CSARRSGANVLTF. The CDR3 DNA follows: TGCAGTGCGAGACGATCTGGGGCCAACGTCCTGACTTTC.

There are a few counts of this clonotype. The V and J genes are TRBV3-1 and TRBJ2-7, with TRBD2 matching 11 bases. The germline CDR1 and CDR2 sequences are LGHDT and YNNKEL (reference sequence). This CDR3 comprises 18 residues. The V and J ends lost 0 bases and 5 bases, in that order; junction bases with no gene match: 12. CDR3 amino acids: CASSQDLLAGVGVNEQYF. The CDR3 DNA reads TGTGCCAGCAGCCAAGATCTACTAGCGGGAGTGGGAGTGAACGAGCAGTACTTC.

This clonotype was detected only a few times. The chain recombines TRBV5-1 with TRBJ1-5; TRBD1 aligns across 7 bases. In germline, CDR1 is SGHRS, CDR2 YFSETQ. CDR3 length: 16 amino acids. Trimming cost V 0 bases and J 5 bases; bases outside gene matches: 8. The CDR3 DNA reads TGCGCCAGCAGCTTGGATGGAGGAGGGGGCTATCAGCCCCAGCATTTT. Protein sequence: CASSLDGGGGYQPQHF.

The CDR3 here is CASSSAISGNTIYF. CDR3 nucleotide sequence: TGTGCCAGCAGCTCGGCGATCTCTGGAAACACCATATATTTT. This chain links TRBV11-2 with TRBJ1-3, with D uncertain. With 4 bases removed from V and 0 bases from J, the gap between germline ends came to 7 bases. The CDR3 consists of 14 residues. Germline CDR1 reads SGHAT; CDR2 reads FQNNGV. Complete variable domain (other parts from reference TRBV11-2 and TRBJ1-3): EAGVAQSPRYKIIEKRQSVAFWCNPISGHATLYWYQQILGQGPKLLIQFQNNGVVDDSQLPKDRFSAERLKGVDSTLKIQPAKLEDSAVYLCASSSAISGNTIYFGEGSWLTVV.

This clonotype was seen repeatedly, ten times or more. This rearrangement joins TRBV12-3 or TRBV12-4 to TRBJ2-1; TRBD2 might be the D (5 bases). V was cut by 3 bases and J by 10 bases, with 10 bases left in between. This CDR3 spans 12 amino acids. The CDR3 nucleotides are TGTGCCAGCAGTTTTTCGGCTAGCGAGCAGTTCTTC. Translation: CASSFSASEQFF.

In its sample, this clonotype was seen a few times. V gene TRBV5-1 combines with J gene TRBJ2-5; D may be TRBD1 or TRBD2 (5 bases each). V was shortened by 1 base and J by 3 bases, with 13 bases between the two germline ends. The germline V gene has CDR1 SGHRS and CDR2 YFSETQ. The CDR3 is 15 amino acids. The CDR3 protein is CASSLLPGPEETQYF. The CDR3, as DNA: TGCGCCAGCAGCTTGCTCCCGGGACCAGAAGAGACCCAGTACTTC.

This clonotype was seen ten or more times. The rearrangement links TRBV7-6 to TRBJ2-5, with D possibly matching TRBD2 (5 bases). The CDR3 spans 15 residues. Trimming stripped 0 bases from V and 1 base from J, with 9 bases between. Germline CDR1 is SGHVS and CDR2 is FNYEAQ. CDR3 coding DNA: TGTGCCAGCAGCTTAGCACTGGGAGCCCAAGAGACCCAGTACTTC. Encoded protein: CASSLALGAQETQYF.